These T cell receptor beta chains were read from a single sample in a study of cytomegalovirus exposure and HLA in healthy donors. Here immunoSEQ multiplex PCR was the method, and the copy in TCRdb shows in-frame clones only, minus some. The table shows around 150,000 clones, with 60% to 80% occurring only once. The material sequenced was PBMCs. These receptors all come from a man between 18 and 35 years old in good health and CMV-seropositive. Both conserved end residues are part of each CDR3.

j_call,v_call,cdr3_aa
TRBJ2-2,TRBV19,CASTPDRGIAGELFF
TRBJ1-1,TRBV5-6,CASSRGTGWGMNTEAFF
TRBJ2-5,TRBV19,CASSPQITQETQYF
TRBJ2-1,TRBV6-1,CASSLSGSLYNEQFF
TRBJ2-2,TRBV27,CASSLRPPGVNTGELFF
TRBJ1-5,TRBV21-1,CASSKVGAIDFMPQHF
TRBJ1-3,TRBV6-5,CASSYDREVDTIYF
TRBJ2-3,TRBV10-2,CASSDGPSTQYF
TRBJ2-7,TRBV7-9,CASSFRAGGLYEQYF
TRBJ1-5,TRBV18,CASSGAYRGFQPQHF
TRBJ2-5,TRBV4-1,CASSQVRRGGQETQYF
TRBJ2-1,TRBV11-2,CASSLNFLIGAEQFF
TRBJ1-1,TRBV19,CASSITGQGRTEAFF
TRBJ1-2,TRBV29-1,CSVEVVLGYTF
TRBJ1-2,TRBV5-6,CASSLVGRGHPYTF
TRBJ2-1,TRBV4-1,CASSQVGTATDNEQFF
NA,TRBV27,CASRSGARSSYEQYF
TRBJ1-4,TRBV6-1,CASSEPRQGTEKLFF
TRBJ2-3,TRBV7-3,CASSWGLAGGEQQDTQYF
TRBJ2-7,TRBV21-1,CASTQRRGCEQYF
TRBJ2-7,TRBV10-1,CASSEFGSGGTYEQYF
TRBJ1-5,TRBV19,CASSTGTGLRQPQHF
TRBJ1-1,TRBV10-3,CAISGGVGQGTSLSTEAFF
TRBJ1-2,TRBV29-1,CSVDDYRGGYGYTF
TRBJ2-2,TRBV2,CASSESSGNTGELFF
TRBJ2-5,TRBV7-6,CASSQDWMQETQYF
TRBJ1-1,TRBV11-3,CASSLGQGTEAFF
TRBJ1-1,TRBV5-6,CASSTQRTAMNTEAFF
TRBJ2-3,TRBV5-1,CASSLVGGLDTQYF
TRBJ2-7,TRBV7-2,CASSNSGMEYEQYF
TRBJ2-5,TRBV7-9,CASSRDTHQETQYF
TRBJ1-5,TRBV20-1,CSARDTEPQHF
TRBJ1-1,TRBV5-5,CASSLVGTGGNTEAFF
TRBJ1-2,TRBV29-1,CSVRRSQGNGYTF
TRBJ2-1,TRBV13,CASSSQGQDGDEQFF
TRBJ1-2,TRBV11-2,CASSPPPGQGGGSTF
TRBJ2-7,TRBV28,CARQNAAYEQYF
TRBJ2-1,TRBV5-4,CASSVIDSYNEQFF
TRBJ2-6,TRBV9,CASSPEGAPGANGLTF
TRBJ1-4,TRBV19,CASSTHRASEKLFF
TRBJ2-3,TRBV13,CASRREDWSDTQYF
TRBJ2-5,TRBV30,CAWSRGGQVETQYF
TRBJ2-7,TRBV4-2,CASSQELAYYEQYF